The 2 T cell receptor beta chains given below trace back to one sample, sequenced in a study of shared clonotypes between healthy human individuals. Data came from immunoSEQ multiplex PCR; TCRdb stores just in-frame clones and leaves some out. The sample shows hundreds of thousands of clones, 95% of them seen only once. It was CD45RO-negative cells, positively selected for CCR7, that made up naive CD8 cells, with terminally differentiated effector memory CD45RA+ cells excluded. Sequenced material: naive CD8+ T cells sorted from blood. Receptors originate from a woman aged 25-40 years in good health.

This chain joins TRBV7-8 and TRBJ2-3; the match to TRBD2 covers 7 bases. The CDR3 has 14 residues. J was trimmed by 4 bases and V by 3 bases; bases with no gene match: 4. From germline, CDR1 is SGHVS and CDR2 FQNEAQ. CDR3 region: CASSFAGVPDTQYF. CDR3 coding DNA: TGTGCCAGCAGCTTTGCGGGAGTTCCAGATACGCAGTATTTT.

The chain is built from TRBV5-5 and TRBJ2-7, with a weak D call TRBD1 (6 bases). The CDR3 spans 14 residues. Per germline, CDR1 SGHKS and CDR2 YYEKEE (reference sequence). Deletions cut 1 base from V and 2 bases from J, with 10 bases between. This chain's CDR3 is CASSLHRGTYEQYF. CDR3 DNA sequence: TGTGCCAGCAGCTTGCATAGGGGGACCTACGAGCAGTACTTC.